The 29 T cell receptor beta chains listed next were all sequenced from one sample in a study of human T cells and chemical hapten exposure. Time point denoted: patch test 3, about 24 weeks after DPC sensitization. Treatment here: therapeutic diphenylcyclopropenone sensitization with weekly scalp DPC. Via MiXCR, TCRdb re-called the RACE reads, giving one row per CDR3 protein. In the table there are tens of thousands of distinct CDR3 sequences, 9.9% of which are singletons. Specimen: whole blood, collected in connection with sensitization to the hapten diphenylcyclopropenone (DPC). These receptor sequences come from a woman in her 40s with alopecia areata. Some clones in this sample may be carry-over from other donors' samples.

Details on this clonotype: One base away lies a much larger clone, so this may be a sequencing read error. The chain uses TRBV10-3 and TRBJ2-7; weak D call: TRBD2 (6 bases). The germline V gene has CDR1 ENHRY and CDR2 SYGVKD. The CDR3 runs 12 residues. CDR3 DNA sequence: TGTGCCATCAGTGAGTCGGACTACGGGCAGTACTTC. It encodes CAISESDYGQYF.

This clonotype has a count of ten or more. This chain connects TRBV7-9 to TRBJ2-1; possible D gene TRBD2, 6 bases. Per germline, CDR1 SEHNR and CDR2 FQNEAQ (reference sequence). The ends were cut back, 4 bases at V and 4 bases at J, with 20 bases in the middle. This CDR3 contains 17 residues. The CDR3 is CASSSSVGAGLYNEQFF. Written as DNA, the CDR3 is TGTGCCAGCAGCTCTAGCGTGGGAGCGGGTCTATACAATGAGCAGTTCTTC.

There are a few counts of this clonotype. The chain is built from TRBV7-8 and TRBJ2-1, with TRBD2 matching over 9 bases. The ends lost 5 bases at V and 9 bases at J; junction bases unmatched: 11. The CDR3 extends over 15 amino acids. CDR1 is SGHVS and CDR2 is FQNEAQ in the germline V gene. The CDR3 region has the DNA TGTGCCAGCAGCAAAGCCGGGACTAGCTCAGGTGAGCAGTTCTTC. Amino acid sequence: CASSKAGTSSGEQFF.

This clonotype turned up a few times. This chain connects TRBV28 to TRBJ2-7; 10 nucleotides line up with TRBD2. CDR1 and CDR2 (germline): MDHEN, SYDVKM. The V and J ends lost 2 bases and 1 base, in that order; junction bases with no gene match: 8. The length of the CDR3 is 17 residues. Written as DNA, the CDR3 is TGTGCCAGCAGTTTAATAAGGATACTAGCGGGGTCCTACGAGCAGTACTTC. Translating it yields CASSLIRILAGSYEQYF.

This clonotype was seen ten or more times. V is TRBV3-1 and J is TRBJ1-1; unclear D gene. The CDR3 is 15 residues long. Looked up from germline, CDR1 is LGHDT and CDR2 is YNNKEL (reference sequence). With 4 bases removed from V and 0 bases from J, the gap between germline ends came to 12 bases. The CDR3 here is CASSPGEYMNTEAFF. The CDR3 DNA is TGTGCCAGCAGCCCCGGGGAGTACATGAACACTGAAGCTTTCTTT. The complete variable domain, with remaining parts taken from reference TRBV3-1 and TRBJ1-1, reads DTAVSQTPKYLVTQMGNDKSIKCEQNLGHDTMYWYKQDSKKFLKIMFSYNNKELIINETVPNRFSPKSPDKAHLNLHINSLELGDSAVYFCASSPGEYMNTEAFFGQGTRLTVV.

Ten or more counts support this clonotype. CDR3 in amino acids: CASTGRSNQPQHF. The DNA of the CDR3 is TGTGCCAGCACGGGCCGGAGCAATCAGCCCCAGCATTTT. The V gene is TRBV6-2 or TRBV6-3, the J gene TRBJ1-5; D is uncertain. Trimming stripped 7 bases from V and 1 base from J, with 8 bases between. The CDR3 contains 13 residues. From germline, CDR1 is MNHEY and CDR2 SVGEGT.

This clonotype has more than one count but fewer than ten. The rearrangement joins TRBV4-3 to TRBJ2-7, with a possible D match to TRBD1 (6 bases). Germline V gene lookup returns CDR1 LGHNA and CDR2 YSLEER. V was clipped by 1 base and J by 4 bases, with 14 bases between them. The CDR3 totals 15 residues. The CDR3 reads CASSQGLGAGYEQYF. CDR3 coding DNA: TGCGCCAGCAGCCAAGGGTTGGGGGCTGGTTACGAGCAGTACTTC.

This clonotype came up many times. The J gene is TRBJ2-1, the V gene TRBV11-2; D might be TRBD1 or TRBD2, each matching 5 bases. CDR3 length: 14 residues. V was pared by 1 base and J by 10 bases, with 14 bases between. CDR1 is SGHAT, CDR2 FQNNGV, per germline. The CDR3 region is CASSLAGQGREQFF. The DNA for the CDR3 is TGTGCCAGCAGCTTAGCGGGGCAGGGTCGGGAGCAGTTCTTC.

This clonotype occurred many times. V is TRBV2 and J is TRBJ1-1, with D perhaps TRBD1 (5 bases). The CDR3 extends over 14 amino acids. The germline V and J ends were trimmed by 6 bases and 4 bases, with 15 bases remaining between them. Germline loops: CDR1 SNHLY, CDR2 FYNNEI. This CDR3 is CASRLQVVATEAFF. The CDR3 coding sequence is TGTGCCAGCAGACTACAGGTAGTGGCCACTGAAGCTTTCTTT.

This clonotype was seen many times. The chain combines TRBV6-5 with TRBJ1-2; 8 bases align to TRBD1. The CDR3 totals 15 residues. From germline, CDR1 is MNHEY and CDR2 SVGAGI. The trim removed 5 bases at V and 4 bases at J, leaving 9 bases unmatched. This chain's CDR3 is CASSTRTGRAYGYTF. As DNA, the CDR3 is TGTGCCAGCAGTACCCGGACAGGGCGGGCCTATGGCTACACCTTC.

Ten or more counts support this clonotype. J is TRBJ2-7 and V is TRBV20-1, with 7 positions matching TRBD1. The V and J ends lost 6 bases and 1 base, in that order; junction bases with no gene match: 6. The CDR3 is 13 residues long. Per the germline V gene, CDR1 is DFQATT and CDR2 is SNEGSKA (reference sequence). CDR3 DNA sequence: TGCAGTGCCCCCGGGACAGTATCCTACGAGCAGTACTTC. Translation gives CSAPGTVSYEQYF.

This rearrangement joins TRBV21-1 to TRBJ1-5; the table calls TRBD1, which could not be checked here. TRBV21-1 is marked as a pseudogene. The CDR3 covers 16 residues. The CDR3 coding sequence is TGTGCCAGCAGCAAAGATCAGGGGCGCGAGGATCAGCCCCAGCATTTT. Its protein is CASSKDQGREDQPQHF.

The chain is built from TRBV4-3 and TRBJ1-1, with no clear D. The V gene lost 0 bases and the J gene lost 8 bases, with 10 bases spanning the gap. Per the germline V gene, CDR1 is LGHNA and CDR2 is YSLEER. This CDR3 is 13 amino acids long. The chain's CDR3 is CASSQDGIREAFF. The CDR3 DNA reads TGCGCCAGCAGCCAAGATGGGATCCGGGAAGCTTTCTTT.

This clonotype was observed a handful of times. The chain uses TRBV3-1 and TRBJ1-1; maybe TRBD1 (6 bases). Germline V gene sequence: CDR1 LGHDT, CDR2 YNNKEL (reference sequence). Trimming left V 4 bases short and J 1 base short, with 13 bases between. The CDR3 contains 15 residues. The CDR3 DNA sequence: TGTGCCAGCAGCCTGCCACAGGGAGGGAACACTGAAGCTTTCTTT. Amino acid sequence: CASSLPQGGNTEAFF.

J is TRBJ2-2 and V is TRBV11-2, with D unclear. Germline lookup yields CDR1 SGHAT and CDR2 FQNNGV. The CDR3 contains 14 residues. The V gene lost 1 base and the J gene lost 4 bases, with 7 bases spanning the gap. The CDR3 reads CASSLGALTGELFF. For the CDR3, the DNA is TGTGCCAGCAGCTTAGGGGCCCTCACCGGGGAGCTGTTTTTT.

V is TRBV6-6 and J is TRBJ2-2; no firm D call. Trimming cost V 10 bases and J 2 bases, with 11 bases left between them. There are 13 residues in the CDR3. Germline loops: CDR1 MNHNY, CDR2 SVGAGI (reference sequence). The CDR3 here is CATSPLNTGELFF. The CDR3 bases are TGTGCCACATCCCCCCTCAACACCGGGGAGCTGTTTTTT.

This clonotype was seen more than once but under ten times. This chain uses TRBV5-1 with TRBJ2-7, with TRBD2 as a possible D gene (5 bases). The CDR3 totals 14 residues. Germline V CDR1 and CDR2: SGHRS, YFSETQ. V lost 4 bases to trimming and J lost 4 bases, with 15 bases between them. The CDR3 reads CASSLTYGGYEQYF. DNA of the CDR3: TGCGCCAGCAGCCTGACCTACGGCGGGTACGAGCAGTACTTC.

J is TRBJ1-1 and V is TRBV5-6; a weak D match, TRBD1 (6 bases). Germline V lookup: CDR1 SGHDT, CDR2 YYEEEE. The CDR3 totals 14 residues. V lost 5 bases to trimming and J lost 6 bases, with 17 bases between them. This chain's CDR3 is CASREVAGAAEAFF. The CDR3 DNA sequence: TGTGCCAGCAGAGAGGTGGCGGGGGCGGCTGAAGCTTTCTTT.

The CDR3 is CASSSTGAEQYF. CDR3 nucleotides: TGCGCCAGCAGCTCGACAGGGGCCGAGCAGTACTTC. This rearrangement joins TRBV5-1 to TRBJ2-7; 8 nucleotides align to TRBD1. Germline CDR1 SGHRS, CDR2 YFSETQ. This CDR3 has 12 amino acids. V shed 3 bases, J shed 6 bases, and the junction held 2 bases outside the gene matches.

This clonotype was counted between two and nine times. The chain uses TRBV3-1 and TRBJ1-1; 9 bases agree with TRBD1. V was clipped by 4 bases and J by 2 bases; unmatched bases: 14. The CDR3 covers 18 residues. The V gene's germline CDR1 is LGHDT and CDR2 YNNKEL (reference sequence). This chain's CDR3 is CASSPLSGQGNVNTEAFF. CDR3 nucleotides: TGTGCCAGCAGCCCTCTATCCGGACAGGGGAACGTAAACACTGAAGCTTTCTTT.

This clonotype ranks as medium-sized. The gene calls are TRBV4-3 and TRBJ2-5; the match to TRBD2 covers 8 bases. This CDR3 has 18 amino acids. Unmatched junction bases numbered 12, after V lost 0 bases and J lost 3 bases. From germline, CDR1 is LGHNA and CDR2 YSLEER. The CDR3 sequence is CASSQDNRGGLGEETQYF. The CDR3 region has the DNA TGCGCCAGCAGCCAAGATAACCGGGGGGGCCTAGGGGAAGAGACCCAGTACTTC.

V usage is TRBV2 and J usage is TRBJ2-1; TRBD1 matches at 10 bases. CDR1 and CDR2 (germline): SNHLY, FYNNEI. With 5 bases clipped from V and 3 bases from J, the junction kept 7 bases outside the gene matches. CDR3 length: 16 residues. CDR3 sequence (DNA): TGTGCCAGCAGTCCCGGACAGGGGGAAGACTACAATGAGCAGTTCTTC. Translating it yields CASSPGQGEDYNEQFF.

In its sample, this clonotype was seen many times. This chain's CDR3 is CASSFTLAGSQPQHF. In DNA form, the CDR3 reads TGTGCCAGCAGTTTTACTCTGGCAGGGAGCCAGCCCCAGCATTTT. The chain is built from TRBV12-3 or TRBV12-4 and TRBJ1-5, with a weak D call TRBD1 (5 bases). The length of the CDR3 is 15 residues. The germline V and J ends were trimmed by 3 bases and 7 bases, with 16 bases remaining between them.

This clonotype occurred a few times. V usage is TRBV6-2 or TRBV6-3 and J usage is TRBJ1-1, with D unresolved. The V gene's germline CDR1 is MNHEY and CDR2 SVGEGT. Trimming removed 0 bases from V and 1 base from J, with 9 bases in between. The CDR3 is 15 residues long. The CDR3, as DNA: TGTGCCAGCAGTTACTCGAGGGCTGCGAACACTGAAGCTTTCTTT. It is translated as CASSYSRAANTEAFF.

This clonotype was counted ten times or more. The rearrangement joins TRBV11-2 to TRBJ1-2, with 10 nucleotides matching TRBD1. There are 15 residues in the CDR3. Losses at the gene ends were 5 bases for V and 4 bases for J; bases not matched to a gene: 7. Germline V gene sequence: CDR1 SGHAT, CDR2 FQNNGV. Here the CDR3 DNA reads TGTGCCAGCAGCCCAGACAGGGGGCGCAGCTATGGCTACACCTTC. Translating it yields CASSPDRGRSYGYTF.

The rearrangement uses TRBV18 and TRBJ1-1; D unresolved. This CDR3 comprises 14 residues. V was shortened by 5 bases and J by 1 base, with 11 bases between the two germline ends. Germline V CDR1 and CDR2: KGHSH, LQKENI. Here the CDR3 reads CASSSTRENTEAFF. The DNA for the CDR3 is TGTGCCAGCTCATCAACACGAGAGAACACTGAAGCTTTCTTT.

This clonotype has at least ten counts. The chain employs TRBV13 and TRBJ1-2; 12 bases are a match to TRBD1. The CDR3 length is 16 residues. Germline-derived CDR1 and CDR2 are PRHDT and FYEKMQ (reference sequence). The junction had 8 bases not matched to a gene; V was cut back by 5 bases and J by 4 bases. The CDR3 DNA reads TGTGCCAGCAGCACGGGCCGGGGACAGGGGGCCTATGGCTACACCTTC. It is translated as CASSTGRGQGAYGYTF.

This clonotype was seen a handful of times. The V and J genes are TRBV20-1 and TRBJ1-1; D gene uncertain. Looked up from germline, CDR1 is DFQATT and CDR2 is SNEGSKA (reference sequence). The CDR3 spans 15 residues. Between the trimmed V and J ends, which lost 5 bases and 0 bases, there was a span of 16 bases. The CDR3 coding sequence is TGCAGTGCTTTCCGTCCGAGGCTAATGAACACTGAAGCTTTCTTT. It codes for CSAFRPRLMNTEAFF.

The chain recombines TRBV4-1 with TRBJ1-4; no reliable D call. V was shortened by 1 base and J by 4 bases, with 19 bases between the two germline ends. Germline CDR1 MGHRA, CDR2 YSYEKL. The length of the CDR3 is 18 residues. CDR3 residues: CASSQGERVGRVNEKLFF. The CDR3 nucleotides are TGCGCCAGCAGCCAAGGGGAAAGAGTAGGGAGGGTTAATGAAAAACTGTTTTTT.